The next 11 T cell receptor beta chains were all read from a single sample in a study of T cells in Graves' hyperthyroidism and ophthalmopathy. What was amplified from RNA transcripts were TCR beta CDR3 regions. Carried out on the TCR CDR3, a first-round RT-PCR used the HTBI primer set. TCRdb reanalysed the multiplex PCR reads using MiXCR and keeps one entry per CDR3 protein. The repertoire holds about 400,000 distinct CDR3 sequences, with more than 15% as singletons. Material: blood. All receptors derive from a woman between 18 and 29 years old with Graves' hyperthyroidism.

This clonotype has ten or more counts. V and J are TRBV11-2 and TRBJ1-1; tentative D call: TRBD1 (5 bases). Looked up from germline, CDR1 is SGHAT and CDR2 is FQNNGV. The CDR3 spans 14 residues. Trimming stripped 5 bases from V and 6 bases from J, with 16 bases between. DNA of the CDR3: TGTGCCAGCAGCGAAAGGGGATCCCTTGCTGAAGCTTTCTTT. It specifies CASSERGSLAEAFF.

CDR3 loop: CATDPLVWDEQYF. CDR3 bases: TGTGCCACCGACCCGCTGGTATGGGACGAGCAGTACTTC. The V call is TRBV7-9, the J call TRBJ2-7, with D hard to call. V was pared by 10 bases and J by 5 bases, with 18 bases between. The V gene's germline CDR1 is SEHNR and CDR2 FQNEAQ (reference sequence). This CDR3 region has 13 residues.

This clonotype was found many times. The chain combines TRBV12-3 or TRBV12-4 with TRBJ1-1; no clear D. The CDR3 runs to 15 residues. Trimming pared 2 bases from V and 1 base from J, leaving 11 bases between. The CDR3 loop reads CASSLRPNGNTEAFF. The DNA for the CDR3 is TGTGCCAGCAGTTTACGACCCAACGGGAACACTGAAGCTTTCTTT.

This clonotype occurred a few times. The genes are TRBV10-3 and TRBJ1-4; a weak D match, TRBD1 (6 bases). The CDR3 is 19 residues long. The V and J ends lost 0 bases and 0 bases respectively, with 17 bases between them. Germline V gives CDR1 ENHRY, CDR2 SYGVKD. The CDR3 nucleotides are TGTGCCATCAGTGAGTCCCCGACAGGACCCCATGCAACTAATGAAAAACTGTTTTTT. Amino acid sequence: CAISESPTGPHATNEKLFF.

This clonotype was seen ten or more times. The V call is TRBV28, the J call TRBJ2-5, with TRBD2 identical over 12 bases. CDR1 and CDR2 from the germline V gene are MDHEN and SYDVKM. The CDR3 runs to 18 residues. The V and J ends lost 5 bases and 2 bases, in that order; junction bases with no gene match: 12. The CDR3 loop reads CASSLGLAGGLGQETQYF. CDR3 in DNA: TGTGCCAGCAGTCTAGGGCTAGCGGGAGGGCTGGGGCAAGAGACCCAGTACTTC.

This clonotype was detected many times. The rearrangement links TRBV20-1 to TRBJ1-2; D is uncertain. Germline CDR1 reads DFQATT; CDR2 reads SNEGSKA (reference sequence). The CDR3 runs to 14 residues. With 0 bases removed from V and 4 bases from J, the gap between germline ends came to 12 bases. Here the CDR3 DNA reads TGCAGTGCTAGAGATCTCGGTAGGGTCTATGGCTACACCTTC. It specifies CSARDLGRVYGYTF.

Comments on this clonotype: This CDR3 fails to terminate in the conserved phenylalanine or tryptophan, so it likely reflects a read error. DNA of the CDR3: TGTGCCAGCAGTCCAAACCGGGACAGGGACGGCTATGGCTACACCCTC. Translating it yields CASSPNRDRDGYGYTL. The chain has TRBV11-2 and TRBJ1-2; 9 bases map to TRBD1. The CDR3 contains 16 residues. Losses at the gene ends were 6 bases for V and 4 bases for J; bases not matched to a gene: 12. Germline assignment: CDR1 SGHAT and CDR2 FQNNGV.

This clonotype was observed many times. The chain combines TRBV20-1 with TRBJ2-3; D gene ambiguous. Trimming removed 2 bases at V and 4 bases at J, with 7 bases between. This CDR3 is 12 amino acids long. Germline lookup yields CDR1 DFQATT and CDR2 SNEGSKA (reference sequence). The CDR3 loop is CSARQDPDTQYF. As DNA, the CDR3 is TGCAGTGCTAGACAGGATCCAGATACGCAGTATTTT.

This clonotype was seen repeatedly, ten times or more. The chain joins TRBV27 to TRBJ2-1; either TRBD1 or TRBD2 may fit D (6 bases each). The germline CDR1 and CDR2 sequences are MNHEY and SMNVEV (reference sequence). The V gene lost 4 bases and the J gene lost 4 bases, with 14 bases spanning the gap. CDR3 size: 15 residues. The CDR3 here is CASSSPGGPYNEQFF. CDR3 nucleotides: TGTGCCAGCAGTTCCCCTGGGGGGCCATACAATGAGCAGTTCTTC.

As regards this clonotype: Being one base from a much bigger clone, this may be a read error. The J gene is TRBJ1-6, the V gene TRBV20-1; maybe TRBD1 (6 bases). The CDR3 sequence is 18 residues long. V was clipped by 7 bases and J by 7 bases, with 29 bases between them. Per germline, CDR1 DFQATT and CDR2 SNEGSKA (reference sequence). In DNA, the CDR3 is TGCAGTGTTAGCCTGGGACACCGGATCAAGAGGGAGAATTCACCCCTCCACTTT. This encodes CSVSLGHRIKRENSPLHF.

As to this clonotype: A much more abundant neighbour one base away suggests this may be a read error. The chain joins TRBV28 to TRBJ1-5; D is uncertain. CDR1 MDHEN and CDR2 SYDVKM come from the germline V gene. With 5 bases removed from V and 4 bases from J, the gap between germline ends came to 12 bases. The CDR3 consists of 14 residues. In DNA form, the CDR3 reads TGTGCCAGCAGTGCTCTCCCTCAAAATCAGCCCCAGCATTTT. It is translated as CASSALPQNQPQHF.